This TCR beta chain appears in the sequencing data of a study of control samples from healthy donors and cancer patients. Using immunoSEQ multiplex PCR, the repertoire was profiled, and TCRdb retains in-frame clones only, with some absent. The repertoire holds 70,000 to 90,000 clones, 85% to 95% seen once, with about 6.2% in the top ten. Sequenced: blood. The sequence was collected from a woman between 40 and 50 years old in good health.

The CDR3 is CASSPVGGPSGELFF. Here the CDR3 DNA reads TGCGCCAGCAGCCCTGTTGGGGGACCTAGCGGGGAGCTGTTTTTT. The rearrangement uses TRBV5-1 and TRBJ2-2; perhaps D is TRBD1 or TRBD2 (5 bases each). This CDR3 is 15 amino acids long. Germline V gene lookup returns CDR1 SGHRS and CDR2 YFSETQ. V gave up 4 bases and J gave up 7 bases, with 17 bases separating them.